This T cell receptor beta chain is from a study of blood T cell repertoires in COVID-19. About the study: The United States, Italy and Spain were the sources of the acute and convalescent COVID-19 samples. The analysed material was cDNA or gDNA that came from T cells, B-cell-depleted T cells, or PBMCs.

This CDR3 spans 16 amino acids. The repertoire was sequenced with immunoSEQ multiplex PCR; TCRdb's copy has only in-frame clones and lacks some. The data contain around 69,000 clones, roughly four fifths of them singletons. The chain joins TRBV21-1 to TRBJ2-2; TRBD2, the table's D call, was not compared with the DNA. TRBV21-1 counts as a pseudogene. The TCR originated in a woman in her 70s with acute or convalescent COVID-19. Sequences were obtained from peripheral blood. The CDR3 spells CASSKRKAGVDGELFF. The CDR3 region has the DNA TGTGCCAGCAGCAAAAGGAAAGCGGGAGTGGACGGGGAGCTGTTTTTT.